This TCR beta chain was identified during a study of beta chain features in type 1 diabetes. Study outcomes and limitations: Whether TCRB rearrangement is influenced by HLA type went unresolved here. Highly expressing activated T cells could be over-counted with a cDNA template. In all four CD4+ subsets, TCRB CDR3 length was significantly, moderately reduced in type 1 diabetes.

Expressed TCRB transcripts were sequenced because the isolated RNA had all been reverse transcribed beforehand. The table came from immunoSEQ multiplex PCR; TCRdb's copy has only in-frame clones and leaves some out. The sample shows about 900,000 clones, 15% to 20% of them seen only once. V gave up 5 bases and J gave up 6 bases; unmatched junction bases: 7. This CDR3 has 14 residues. The germline CDR1 and CDR2 sequences are SGHTA and FQGNSA. This clone appeared a few times. Antigen specificity is unknown. Sequences were obtained from naive CD4+ T cells from blood. The chain recombines TRBV7-2 with TRBJ2-4; 7 bases map to TRBD2. The sequence was collected from a woman in her late teens or twenties in good health. The CDR3 sequence is CASSVKSGINIQYF. The CDR3 DNA sequence: TGTGCCAGCAGCGTAAAAAGCGGGATAAACATTCAGTACTTC.